Listed below are T cell receptor beta chains from one sample, sequenced in a study of cytomegalovirus exposure and HLA in healthy donors. The table came from immunoSEQ multiplex PCR; TCRdb's copy has only in-frame clones and leaves some out. The sample holds tens of thousands of clones, approximately 71% seen once. The sample comprised PBMCs. The receptors here all came from a man aged 30-40 years in good health and CMV-seronegative. The conserved cysteine and the conserved F or W are not part of the CDR3 here. D genes are given only for firm matches.

TRBV14,-,ASSQGAWTTNEKLF
TRBV9,-,ASSAERTSRGALSYNEQF
TRBV6-1,TRBD1,ASSRTGLGDGYT
TRBV29-1,TRBD2,SARLAGYTDTQY
TRBV5-6,-,ASSLATYEQY
TRBV19,TRBD2,ASSIGGGRKTNEQF
TRBV27,-,ASSLSFRATNEKLF
TRBV7-8,-,ASSATARVGQF
TRBV4-2,-,ASSQEHRSNTEAF
TRBV7-8,-,ASSPGATQEQY
TRBV27,-,ASSLYGVDTQY
TRBV21-1,-,ASSKGSEGLAGKDTQY
TRBV7-9,-,ASSPRGLEGAF
TRBV27,-,ASSFLSNQPQH
TRBV7-9,TRBD1,ASSPTGVVEKLF
TRBV6-5,TRBD1,ASSWDSTGNTIY
TRBV28,-,ASSLTAGVYGYT
TRBV6-4,TRBD1,ASTTGTGSSGPWETQY
TRBV5-1,-,ASREDGGIYNSPLH
TRBV9,-,ASSVGGGKNTEAF
TRBV7-6,-,ASSPASVYNEQF
TRBV4-2,-,ASSQDVSGGNTEAF
TRBV27,TRBD1,ASSLRGQYYGYT
TRBV6-4,-,ASSDSFQDRTYEQY
TRBV11-3,TRBD2,ASSFGASGYNEQF
TRBV19,-,ASATGPIQPQH
TRBV4-1,-,ASSQDPRPTGTGELF
TRBV20-1,TRBD2,SAGEGEQY
TRBV28,-,ASASGQSSYEQY
TRBV10-3,TRBD1,AIRQGNSPLH
TRBV30,TRBD1,AWSRMDRVEQY
TRBV6-5,TRBD1,ASSYSRDRSAYGYT
TRBV5-1,-,ASSLIPQASYEQY
TRBV5-4,TRBD2,ASSPGGGSAKNIQY
TRBV7-2,-,ASSLSTVYNEQF
TRBV27,TRBD2,ASSLVGGRFFSYEQY
TRBV30,-,AWSVGGGMNTEAF
TRBV11-3,-,ASSSPGAPTDTQY
TRBV9,-,ASRKANTEAF
TRBV5-4,-,ASSVGLATNEKLF
TRBV12-5,-,ASGLASADTQY
TRBV2,TRBD1,ASSERVTGAAGELF
TRBV4-2,TRBD2,ASSQGTSGTYEQY
TRBV19,TRBD1,ASSTGTGLGSAEAF
TRBV5-6,TRBD1,ASSGPGQGVYNEQF
TRBV9,-,ASSGNREPNGYT
TRBV5-1,-,ASKTDHYGYT
TRBV6-1,TRBD1,ASSELRTGGTDTQY
TRBV15,TRBD1,ATSRDLAGGRQPQH
TRBV28,-,ASSLWGTTGELF
TRBV6-6,TRBD1,ASSLGQDARYGYT
TRBV5-4,-,ASSLASNSYNSPLH
TRBV5-4,TRBD1,ASSSGQGWSVQY
TRBV6-6,TRBD1,ASSKGAPDYEQY
TRBV2,-,ASEWTTEAF
TRBV7-9,TRBD1,ASSLSDRGLTEAF
TRBV6-5,TRBD1,ASSRGTGGSGEQF
TRBV11-2,-,ASSYGEETQY
TRBV29-1,TRBD2,SVTSRGVAGNNEQF
TRBV19,TRBD1,ASSKQGYWNTGELF